This entry is about one T cell receptor (beta chain). It has no known antigen specificity. For each sample, TRB amplification used 200 to 250 ng of peripheral blood genomic DNA, equal to about 37,000 genome equivalents. TRB rearrangements were amplified by multiplex PCR using a touch-down protocol with TRB-A and TRB-B primer pools mixed in one tube. Illumina adapters and sample indices were added to the amplicons through two consecutive PCR reactions using Phusion HS II polymerase. The amplicons were purified from gel with the NucleoSpin Gel and PCR Clean-up kit, after which the amplicons were quantified by Qubit and checked for quality on an Agilent 2100 Bioanalyzer. Sequencing of the libraries was done on an Illumina MiSeq with paired-end, single-indexed, 600-cycle runs. In the original analysis: TRB reads were aligned and assembled with MiXCR version 2.1.12 using the default MiXCR reference library. Each unique CDR3 nucleotide sequence defined a clone, and only productive sequences with at least two reads were analysed. Alpha-parameterized diversity profiles (alpha 0 to 5), including the Shannon (alpha 1) and Simpson (alpha 2) indices, were computed with an R script to assess repertoire diversity. The tcR package was used to compute combinatorial TRB VJ usage, and cohorts were compared on this usage by principal component analysis with ade4. Using GLIPH, TCRbeta CDR3s were clustered on pairs of cohorts matched for age and read depth, and a Wilcoxon test was used to compare cluster frequencies. After reprocessing by TCRdb, each CDR3 protein sequence is one entry, and no DNA is given. These V and J calls rely on TCRdb rather than the paper's analysis. The table kept for this sample lists about 6,000 distinct CDR3 sequences. The ten largest clones take up about 19% of the sample.

The record originates from a study of T cell clusters in autoimmune cytopenias (dated by TCRdb to about 2019). General notes on the study: Per sample, TRB sequencing gave a median depth of approximately 52,000 reads and a median of roughly 2,500 distinct TRB clonotypes. Alongside healthy, CLL and autoimmune hepatitis controls, autoimmune cytopenia patients had their peripheral blood TRB and IGH repertoires sequenced at active disease and again during treatment follow-up. The goal of the study was to determine whether autoimmune cytopenia patients have a disease-specific immune repertoire signature that could serve as a blood-based biomarker. What the research found in general, with its limitations: The cluster-lack signature was not seen for secondary cytopenia versus CLL, apparently masked by the dominant lymphoma-associated repertoire. The T cell clusters were defined in silico only, and their functional role remained to be validated experimentally. The TRB repertoire shifts, including less even repertoires in secondary cytopenia and CLL, mostly reflected lymphoma bias and not autoimmunity. Compared with active autoimmune hepatitis patients, healthy donors had almost three times as many exclusive TRB clusters, a finding consistent with an autoimmunity-wide signature. GLIPH suggested that primary autoimmune cytopenia patients lacked physiological T cell clusters: some 53 clusters were exclusive to healthy donors versus some 18 exclusive to patients.

What was sequenced was peripheral blood. This TCR came from a human donor with an autoimmune cytopenia or autoimmune hepatitis (not recorded which).

The CDR3 is CATRHRSNTEAFF. The V gene is TRBV24-1 and the J gene is TRBJ1-1; there is no DNA to check the TCRdb D call of TRBD1. From the cysteine up to the phenylalanine, the CDR3 has a length of 13 residues. No nucleotide data were recorded. Sequences KGHDR (CDR1) and SFDVKD (CDR2) are obtained from the germline V gene.